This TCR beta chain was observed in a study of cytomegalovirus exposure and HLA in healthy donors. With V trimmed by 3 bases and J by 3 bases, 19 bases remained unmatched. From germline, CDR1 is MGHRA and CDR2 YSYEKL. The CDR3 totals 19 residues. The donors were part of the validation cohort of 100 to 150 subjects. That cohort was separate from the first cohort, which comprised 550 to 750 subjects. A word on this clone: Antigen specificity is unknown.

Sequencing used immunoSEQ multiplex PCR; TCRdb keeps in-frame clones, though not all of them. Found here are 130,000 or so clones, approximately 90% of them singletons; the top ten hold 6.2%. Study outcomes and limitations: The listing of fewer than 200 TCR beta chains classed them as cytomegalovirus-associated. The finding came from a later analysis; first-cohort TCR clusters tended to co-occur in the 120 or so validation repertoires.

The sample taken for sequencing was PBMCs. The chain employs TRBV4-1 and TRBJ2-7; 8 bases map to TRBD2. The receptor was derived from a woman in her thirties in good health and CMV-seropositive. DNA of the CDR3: TGCGCCAGCAGCCAGGGGGTCTACCCCGAACTAGCGGTAAACTACGAGCAGTACTTC. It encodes CASSQGVYPELAVNYEQYF.